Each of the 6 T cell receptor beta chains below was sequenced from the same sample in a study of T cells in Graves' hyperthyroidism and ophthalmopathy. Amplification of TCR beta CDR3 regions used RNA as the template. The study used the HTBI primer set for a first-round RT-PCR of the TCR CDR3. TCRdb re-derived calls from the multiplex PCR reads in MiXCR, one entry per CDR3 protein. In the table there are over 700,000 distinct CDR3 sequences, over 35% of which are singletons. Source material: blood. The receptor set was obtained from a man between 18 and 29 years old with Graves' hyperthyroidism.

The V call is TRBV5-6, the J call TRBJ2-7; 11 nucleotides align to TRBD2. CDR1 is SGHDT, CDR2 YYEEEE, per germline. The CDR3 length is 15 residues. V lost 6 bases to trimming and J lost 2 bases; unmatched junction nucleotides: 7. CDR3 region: CASNSTSGIPYEQYF. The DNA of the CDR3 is TGTGCCAGCAATTCGACTAGCGGGATCCCCTACGAGCAGTACTTC.

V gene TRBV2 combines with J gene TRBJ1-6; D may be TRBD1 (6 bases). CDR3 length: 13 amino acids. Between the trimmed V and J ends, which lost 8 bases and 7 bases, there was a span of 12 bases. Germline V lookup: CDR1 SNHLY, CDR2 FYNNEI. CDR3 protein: CASGGGPNSPLHF. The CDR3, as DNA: TGTGCCAGCGGGGGGGGGCCGAATTCACCCCTCCACTTT.

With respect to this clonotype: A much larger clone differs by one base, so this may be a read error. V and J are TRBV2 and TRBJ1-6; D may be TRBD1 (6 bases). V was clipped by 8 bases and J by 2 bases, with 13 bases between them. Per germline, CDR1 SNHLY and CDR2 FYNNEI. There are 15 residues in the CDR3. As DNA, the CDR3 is TGTGCCAGCGGAGAACAGGGAACCTATAATTCACCCCTCCACTTT. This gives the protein CASGEQGTYNSPLHF.

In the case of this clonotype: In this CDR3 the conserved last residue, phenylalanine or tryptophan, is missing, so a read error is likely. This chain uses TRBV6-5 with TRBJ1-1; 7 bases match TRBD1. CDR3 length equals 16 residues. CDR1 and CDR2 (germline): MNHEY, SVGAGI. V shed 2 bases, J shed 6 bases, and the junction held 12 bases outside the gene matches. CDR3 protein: CASSYGQAGLVSEAFL. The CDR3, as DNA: TGTGCCAGCAGTTACGGACAGGCCGGTTTGGTATCTGAAGCTTTCCTT.

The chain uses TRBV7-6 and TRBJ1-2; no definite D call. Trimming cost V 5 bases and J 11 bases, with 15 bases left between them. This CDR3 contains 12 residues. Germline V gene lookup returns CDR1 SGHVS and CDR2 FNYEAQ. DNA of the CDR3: TGTGCCAGCAGCGCCCTAGCGGGAGGATACACCTTC. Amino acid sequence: CASSALAGGYTF.

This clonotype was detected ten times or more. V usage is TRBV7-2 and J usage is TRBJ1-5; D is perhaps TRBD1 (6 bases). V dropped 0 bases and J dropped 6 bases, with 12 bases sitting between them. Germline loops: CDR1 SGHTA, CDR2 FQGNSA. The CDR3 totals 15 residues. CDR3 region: CASSLAGGLTQPQHF. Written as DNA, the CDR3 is TGTGCCAGCAGCTTAGCTGGGGGGCTTACTCAGCCCCAGCATTTT.